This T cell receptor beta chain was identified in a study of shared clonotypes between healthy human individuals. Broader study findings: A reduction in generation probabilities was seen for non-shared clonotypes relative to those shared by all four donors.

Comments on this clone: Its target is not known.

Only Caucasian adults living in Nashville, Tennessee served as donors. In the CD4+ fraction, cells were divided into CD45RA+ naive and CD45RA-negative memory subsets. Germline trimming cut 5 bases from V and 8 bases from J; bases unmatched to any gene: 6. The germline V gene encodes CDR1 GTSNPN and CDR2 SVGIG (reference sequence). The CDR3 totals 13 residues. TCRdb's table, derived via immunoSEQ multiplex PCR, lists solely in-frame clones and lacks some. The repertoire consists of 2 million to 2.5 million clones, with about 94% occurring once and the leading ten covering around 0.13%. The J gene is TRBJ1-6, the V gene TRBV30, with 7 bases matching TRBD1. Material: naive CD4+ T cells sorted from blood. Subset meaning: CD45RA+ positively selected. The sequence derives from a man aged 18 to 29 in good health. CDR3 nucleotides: TGTGCCTGGGGGACAGTTCTTTATTCACCCCTCCACTTT. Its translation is CAWGTVLYSPLHF.